These 7 T cell receptor beta chains were all obtained from the same sample, sequenced in a study of Graves' ophthalmopathy and Graves' hyperthyroidism. The TCR beta CDR3 regions underwent amplification from RNA transcripts. Amplification began with first-round RT-PCR using HTBI primers, then second-round multiplex PCR was performed. TCRdb re-called the multiplex PCR reads through MiXCR, storing one row per CDR3 protein. The table records about 500,000 distinct CDR3 sequences, approximately 14% of them present only once. Sequencing was carried out using blood. These receptors were collected from a woman in her twenties or thirties with Graves' ophthalmopathy.

This clonotype was seen ten or more times. The V and J genes are TRBV24-1 and TRBJ2-5; D is ambiguous. Germline loops: CDR1 KGHDR, CDR2 SFDVKD. The V gene lost 3 bases and the J gene lost 1 base, with 2 bases spanning the gap. This CDR3 is 12 amino acids long. DNA for the CDR3: TGTGCCACCAGTGATGGCCAAGAGACCCAGTACTTC. This encodes CATSDGQETQYF.

This clonotype appeared many times. The rearrangement joins TRBV2 to TRBJ2-2; D is uncertain. The CDR3 spans 15 residues. Germline V gives CDR1 SNHLY, CDR2 FYNNEI. With 1 base removed from V and 5 bases from J, the gap between germline ends came to 11 bases. CDR3 coding DNA: TGTGCCAGCAGTGAAGGGATAGCAAGGACCGGGGAGCTGTTTTTT. Translation: CASSEGIARTGELFF.

This clonotype was seen many times. V gene TRBV19 combines with J gene TRBJ1-1; D might be TRBD1 (5 bases). Trimming stripped 7 bases from V and 4 bases from J, with 25 bases between. CDR3 length: 17 amino acids. Germline CDR1 and CDR2: LNHDA and SQIVND (reference sequence). The CDR3 region has the DNA TGTGCCAGTACCCCGGGACCGGGGAAGTATGATGGCACTGAAGCTTTCTTT. It encodes CASTPGPGKYDGTEAFF. Full variable domain (rest looked up from reference TRBV19 and TRBJ1-1): DGGITQSPKYLFRKEGQNVTLSCEQNLNHDAMYWYRQDPGQGLRLIYYSQIVNDFQKGDIAEGYSVSREKKESFPLTVTSAQKNPTAFYLCASTPGPGKYDGTEAFFGQGTRLTVV.

This clonotype has at least ten counts. The chain has TRBV4-2 and TRBJ1-6; TRBD1 is a possible D gene (5 bases). V was shortened by 0 bases and J by 9 bases, with 12 bases between the two germline ends. Germline V gene lookup returns CDR1 LGHNA and CDR2 YNFKEQ. The CDR3 is made up of 15 amino acids. CDR3 amino acids: CASSQDRYRSSPLHF. CDR3 DNA: TGTGCCAGCAGCCAAGATCGGTACAGGAGTTCACCCCTCCACTTT.

This clonotype was detected only a few times. Just one base apart from a much larger clone, this may be a read error. The chain employs TRBV11-2 and TRBJ2-5; TRBD2 might be the D (6 bases). CDR1 is SGHAT and CDR2 is FQNNGV in the germline V gene. The CDR3 extends over 14 amino acids. The CDR3 bases are TGTGCCAGCAGTTATGGGGGGTACCAAGAGACCAAGTACTTC. Residues: CASSYGGYQETKYF.

This clonotype was detected many times. The V and J genes are TRBV5-1 and TRBJ1-1; 7 bases map to TRBD1. The CDR3 has 15 residues. V dropped 4 bases and J dropped 1; count of bases not matched to a gene: 7. The germline V gene has CDR1 SGHRS and CDR2 YFSETQ. The CDR3, as DNA: TGCGCCAGCAGCGGCAGGGGGATCAGGAACACTGAAGCTTTCTTT. Its translation: CASSGRGIRNTEAFF.

Notes on this clonotype: Germline is not matched at one junction end, which may reflect a read error. The chain employs TRBV27 and TRBJ1-2; D uncertain. Germline V lookup: CDR1 MNHEY, CDR2 SMNVEV (reference sequence). The CDR3 is 14 amino acids. The CDR3 DNA is TGTGTCAGCAGTCCCCTTCCGGGTAACTATGGCTACACCTTC. Translated, it gives CVSSPLPGNYGYTF.